The clone carrying this T cell receptor beta chain has just a few counts. The antigen is unknown. The data were taken from a study of post-analysis software for immune sequencing data. Across the study: The study covered relapsing-remitting, secondary progressive and progressive-relapsing courses of multiple sclerosis.

Germline V gene sequence: CDR1 MNHEY, CDR2 SMNVEV (reference sequence). CDR3 length equals 14 residues. The V and J ends lost 5 bases and 6 bases, in that order; junction bases with no gene match: 7. The library was made from cDNA and included unique molecular identifiers. It was from roughly 1 to 10 million T cells that about 540,000 cDNA molecules came. TCRdb reprocessed the PCR reads via MiXCR and lists one record per CDR3 protein. This sample has 740,000 or so distinct CDR3 sequences, with under 70% found just once. Study-level findings and limits: Samples made in the same batch grouped tightly together by F measure. Five or six TRBV segments were significantly more frequent in patients than in controls. TRBV5-6, TRBV5-1 and TRBV20-1 were among these segments. When compared against controls, multiple sclerosis patients showed significantly lower normalized Chao1 diversity.

The source material was blood. This clonotype was obtained from a girl aged 10-17 years with multiple sclerosis. This sequence joins TRBV27 and TRBJ2-7; 10 nucleotides line up with TRBD1. CDR3 residues: CASSPRQGAFEQYF. CDR3 bases: TGTGCCAGCAGTCCACGACAGGGGGCCTTCGAGCAGTACTTC.